A single T cell receptor beta chain is shown here with its context. The data derive from a study of blood T cell repertoires in COVID-19. Study summary: Nucleic acid was either cDNA or gDNA, and it came from T cells, B-cell-depleted T cells, or PBMCs.

Repertoires were generated with immunoSEQ multiplex PCR, while TCRdb's copy carries only in-frame clones and drops some. The sample has some 180,000 clones, around 80% seen once; the top ten hold around 7%. This clonotype was sampled from a woman aged 40-49 years with COVID-19, enrolled during active disease. The sample comprised peripheral blood.

CDR3 sequence: CSVEDLRYSYEQYF. CDR3 coding DNA: TGCAGCGTTGAAGATCTTCGGTACTCCTACGAGCAGTACTTC. The chain recombines TRBV29-1 with TRBJ2-7; D unresolved. CDR1 is SQVTM, CDR2 ANQGSEA, per germline. CDR3 length: 14 amino acids. V dropped 0 bases and J dropped 0 bases, with 9 bases sitting between them.